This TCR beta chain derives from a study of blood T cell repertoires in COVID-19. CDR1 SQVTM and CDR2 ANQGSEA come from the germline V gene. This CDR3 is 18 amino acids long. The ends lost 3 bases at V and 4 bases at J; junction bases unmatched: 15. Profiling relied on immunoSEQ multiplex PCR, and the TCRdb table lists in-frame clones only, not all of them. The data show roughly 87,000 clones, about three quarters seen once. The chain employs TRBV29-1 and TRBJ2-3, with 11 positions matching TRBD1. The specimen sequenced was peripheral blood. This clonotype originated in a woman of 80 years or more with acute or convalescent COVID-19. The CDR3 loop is CSVESGGQGVSYSDTQYF. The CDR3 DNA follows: TGCAGCGTTGAGTCTGGGGGACAGGGGGTATCTTATTCAGATACGCAGTATTTT.